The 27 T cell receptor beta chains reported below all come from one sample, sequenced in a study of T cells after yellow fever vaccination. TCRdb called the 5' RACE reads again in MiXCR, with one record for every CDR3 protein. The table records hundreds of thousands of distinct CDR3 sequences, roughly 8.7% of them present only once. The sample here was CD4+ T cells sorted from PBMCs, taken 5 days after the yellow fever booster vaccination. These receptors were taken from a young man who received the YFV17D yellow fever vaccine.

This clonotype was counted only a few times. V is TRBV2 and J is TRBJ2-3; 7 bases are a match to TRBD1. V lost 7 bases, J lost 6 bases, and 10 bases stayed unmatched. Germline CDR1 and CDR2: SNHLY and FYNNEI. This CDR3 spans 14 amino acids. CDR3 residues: CASTRGPRMDTQYF. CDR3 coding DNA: TGTGCCAGCACAAGGGGGCCGAGGATGGATACGCAGTATTTT.

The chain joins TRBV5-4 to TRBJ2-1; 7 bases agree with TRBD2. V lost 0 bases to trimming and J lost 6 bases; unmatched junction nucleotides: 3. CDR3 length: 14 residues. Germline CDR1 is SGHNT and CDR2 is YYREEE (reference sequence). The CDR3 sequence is CASSLVVAGNEQFF. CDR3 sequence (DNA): TGTGCCAGCAGCTTGGTAGTAGCGGGCAATGAGCAGTTCTTC.

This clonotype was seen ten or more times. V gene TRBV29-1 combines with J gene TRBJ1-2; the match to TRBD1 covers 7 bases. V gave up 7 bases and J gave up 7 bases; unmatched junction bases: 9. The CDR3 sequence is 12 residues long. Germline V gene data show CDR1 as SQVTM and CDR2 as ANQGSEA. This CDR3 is CSAIPGTAGYTF. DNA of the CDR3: TGCAGCGCGATACCCGGGACAGCTGGCTACACCTTC. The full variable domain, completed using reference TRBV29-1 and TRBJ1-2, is SAVISQKPSRDICQRGTSLTIQCQVDSQVTMMFWYRQQPGQSLTLIATANQGSEATYESGFVIDKFPISRPNLTFSTLTVSNMSPEDSSIYLCSAIPGTAGYTFGSGTRLTVV.

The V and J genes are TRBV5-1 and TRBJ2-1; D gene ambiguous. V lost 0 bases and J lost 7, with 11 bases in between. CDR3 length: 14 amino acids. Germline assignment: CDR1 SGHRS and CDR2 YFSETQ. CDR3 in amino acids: CASSLVAALNEQFF. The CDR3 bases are TGCGCCAGCAGCTTGGTAGCAGCCTTGAATGAGCAGTTCTTC.

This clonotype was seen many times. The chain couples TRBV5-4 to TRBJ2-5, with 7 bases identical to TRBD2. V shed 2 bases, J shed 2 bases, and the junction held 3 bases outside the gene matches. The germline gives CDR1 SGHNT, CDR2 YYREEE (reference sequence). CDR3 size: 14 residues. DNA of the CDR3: TGTGCCAGCAGCTTACCGGGAGGACAAGAGACCCAGTACTTC. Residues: CASSLPGGQETQYF.

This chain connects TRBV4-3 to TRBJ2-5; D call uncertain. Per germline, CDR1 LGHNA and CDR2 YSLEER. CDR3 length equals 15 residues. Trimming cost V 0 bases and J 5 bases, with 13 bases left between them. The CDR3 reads CASSQDPLVMETQYF. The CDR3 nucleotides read TGCGCCAGCAGCCAAGATCCCCTGGTAATGGAGACCCAGTACTTC.

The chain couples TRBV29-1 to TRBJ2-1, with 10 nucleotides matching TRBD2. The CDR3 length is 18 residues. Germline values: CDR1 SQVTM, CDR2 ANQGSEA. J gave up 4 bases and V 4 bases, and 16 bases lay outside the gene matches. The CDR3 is CSVARLERGGLTYNEQFF. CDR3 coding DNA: TGCAGCGTTGCCCGGTTGGAGCGGGGGGGTCTCACTTACAATGAGCAGTTCTTC.

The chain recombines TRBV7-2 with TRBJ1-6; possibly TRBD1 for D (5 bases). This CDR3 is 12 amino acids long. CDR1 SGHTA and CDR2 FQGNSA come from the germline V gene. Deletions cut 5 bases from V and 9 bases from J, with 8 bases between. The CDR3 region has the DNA TGTGCCAGCAGCCGAGGGGTTTCACCCCTCCACTTT. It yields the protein CASSRGVSPLHF.

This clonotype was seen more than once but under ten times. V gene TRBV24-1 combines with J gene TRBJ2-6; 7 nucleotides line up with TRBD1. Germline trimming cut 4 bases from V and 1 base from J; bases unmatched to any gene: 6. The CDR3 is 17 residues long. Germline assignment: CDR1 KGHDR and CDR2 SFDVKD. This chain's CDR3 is CATSDSTRGSGANVLTF. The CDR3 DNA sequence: TGTGCCACCAGTGACTCTACCAGGGGGTCTGGGGCCAACGTCCTGACTTTC.

CDR3 nucleotides: TGCGCCAGCAGCTTGGGCGCTGGGACAACTAGCACAGATACGCAGTATTTT. This translates into CASSLGAGTTSTDTQYF. The chain couples TRBV5-1 to TRBJ2-3; D might be TRBD1 (6 bases). CDR3 length: 17 amino acids. CDR1 and CDR2 from the germline V gene are SGHRS and YFSETQ. V was pared by 0 bases and J by 0 bases, with 14 bases between.

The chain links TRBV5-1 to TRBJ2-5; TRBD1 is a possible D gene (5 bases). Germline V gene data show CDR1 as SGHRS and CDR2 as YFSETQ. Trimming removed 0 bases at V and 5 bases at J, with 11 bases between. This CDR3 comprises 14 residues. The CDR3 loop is CASSLVPGLETQYF. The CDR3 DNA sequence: TGCGCCAGCAGCTTGGTACCAGGGCTCGAGACCCAGTACTTC.

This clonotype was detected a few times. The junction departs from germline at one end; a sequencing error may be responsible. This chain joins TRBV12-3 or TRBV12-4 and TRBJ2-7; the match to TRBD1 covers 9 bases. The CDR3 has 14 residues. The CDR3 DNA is TGTGCCAGCAGTTTGGGTGGCTCTCCCGGACAGGGGAACTTC. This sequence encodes CASSLGGSPGQGNF.

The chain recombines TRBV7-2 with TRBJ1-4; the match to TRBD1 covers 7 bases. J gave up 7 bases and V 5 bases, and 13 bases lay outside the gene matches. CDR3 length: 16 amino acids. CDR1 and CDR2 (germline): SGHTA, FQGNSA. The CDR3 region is CASSLSEGALIEKLFF. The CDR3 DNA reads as TGTGCCAGCAGCCTCTCCGAGGGGGCGCTTATTGAAAAACTGTTTTTT.

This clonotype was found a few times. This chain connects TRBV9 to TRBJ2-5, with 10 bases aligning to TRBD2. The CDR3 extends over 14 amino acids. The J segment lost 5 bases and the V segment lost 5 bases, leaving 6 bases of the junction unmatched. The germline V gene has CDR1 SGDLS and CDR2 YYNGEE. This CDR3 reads CASRLAGGTETQYF. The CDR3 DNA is TGTGCCAGCAGGTTAGCGGGGGGTACGGAGACCCAGTACTTC.

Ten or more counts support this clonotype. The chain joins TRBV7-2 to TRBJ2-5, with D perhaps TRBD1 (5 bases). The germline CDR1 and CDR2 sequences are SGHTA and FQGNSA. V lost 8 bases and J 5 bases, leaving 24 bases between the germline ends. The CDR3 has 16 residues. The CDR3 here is CASGWAGSTFGETQYF. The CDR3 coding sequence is TGTGCCAGCGGCTGGGCAGGGTCGACTTTTGGGGAGACCCAGTACTTC.

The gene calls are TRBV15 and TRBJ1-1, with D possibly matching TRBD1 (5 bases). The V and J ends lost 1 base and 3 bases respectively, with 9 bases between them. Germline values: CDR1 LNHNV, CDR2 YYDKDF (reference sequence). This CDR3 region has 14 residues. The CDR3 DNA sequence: TGTGCCACCAGCAGAGGGGACCGGTACACTGAAGCTTTCTTT. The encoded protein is CATSRGDRYTEAFF.

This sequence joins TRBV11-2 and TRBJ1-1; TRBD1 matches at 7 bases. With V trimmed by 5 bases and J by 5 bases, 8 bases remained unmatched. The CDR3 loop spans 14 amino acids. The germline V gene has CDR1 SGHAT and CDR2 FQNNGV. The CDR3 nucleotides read TGTGCCAGCAGCCCGCAGGGGGTTAATACTGAAGCTTTCTTT. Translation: CASSPQGVNTEAFF.

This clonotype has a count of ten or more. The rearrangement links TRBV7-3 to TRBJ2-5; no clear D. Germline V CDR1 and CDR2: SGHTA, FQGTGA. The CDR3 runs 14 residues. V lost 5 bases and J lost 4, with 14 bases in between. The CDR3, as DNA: TGTGCCAGCAGCAACACTGGCGCTTTAGAGACCCAGTACTTC. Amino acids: CASSNTGALETQYF.

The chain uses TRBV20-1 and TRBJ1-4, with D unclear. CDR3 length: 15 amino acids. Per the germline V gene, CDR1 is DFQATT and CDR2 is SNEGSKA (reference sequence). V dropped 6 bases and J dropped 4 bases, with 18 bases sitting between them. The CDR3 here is CSAPMIGRGNEKLFF. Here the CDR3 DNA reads TGCAGTGCCCCAATGATTGGGCGCGGTAATGAAAAACTGTTTTTT.

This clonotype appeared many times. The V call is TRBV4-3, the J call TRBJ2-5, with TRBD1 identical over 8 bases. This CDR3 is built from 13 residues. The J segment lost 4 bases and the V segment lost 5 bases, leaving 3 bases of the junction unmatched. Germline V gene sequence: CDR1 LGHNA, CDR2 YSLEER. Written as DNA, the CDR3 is TGCGCCAGCAGCACACAGGGGGGAGAGACCCAGTACTTC. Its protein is CASSTQGGETQYF.

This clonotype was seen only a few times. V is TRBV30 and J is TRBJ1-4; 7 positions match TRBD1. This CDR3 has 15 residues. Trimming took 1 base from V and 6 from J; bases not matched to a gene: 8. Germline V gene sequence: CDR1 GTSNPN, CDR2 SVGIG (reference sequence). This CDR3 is CAWSGPGTADEKLFF. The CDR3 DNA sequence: TGTGCCTGGAGTGGCCCCGGGACAGCTGATGAAAAACTGTTTTTT. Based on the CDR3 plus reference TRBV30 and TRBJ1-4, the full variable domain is SQTIHQWPATLVQPVGSPLSLECTVEGTSNPNLYWYRQAAGRGLQLLFYSVGIGQISSEVPQNLSASRPQDRQFILSSKKLLLSDSGFYLCAWSGPGTADEKLFFGSGTQLSVL.

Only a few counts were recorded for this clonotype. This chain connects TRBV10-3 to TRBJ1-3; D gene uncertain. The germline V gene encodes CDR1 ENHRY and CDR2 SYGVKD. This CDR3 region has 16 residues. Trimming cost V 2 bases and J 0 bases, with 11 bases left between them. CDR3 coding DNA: TGTGCCATCAGTGAGAACCAGCCAAACTCTGGAAACACCATATATTTT. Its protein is CAISENQPNSGNTIYF.

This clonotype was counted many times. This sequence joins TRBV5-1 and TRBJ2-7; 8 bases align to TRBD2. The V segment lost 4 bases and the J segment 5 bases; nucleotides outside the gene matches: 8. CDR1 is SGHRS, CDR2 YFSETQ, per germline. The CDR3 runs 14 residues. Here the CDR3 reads CASSRPGLGDEQYF. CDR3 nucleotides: TGCGCCAGCAGCCGGCCGGGACTAGGGGACGAGCAGTACTTC.

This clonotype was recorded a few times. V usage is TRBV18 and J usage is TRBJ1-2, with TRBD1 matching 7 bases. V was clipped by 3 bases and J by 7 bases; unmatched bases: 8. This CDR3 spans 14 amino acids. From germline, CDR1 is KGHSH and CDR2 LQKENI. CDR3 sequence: CASSPVTGRTGYTF. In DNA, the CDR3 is TGTGCCAGCTCACCTGTGACAGGGCGTACTGGCTACACCTTC.

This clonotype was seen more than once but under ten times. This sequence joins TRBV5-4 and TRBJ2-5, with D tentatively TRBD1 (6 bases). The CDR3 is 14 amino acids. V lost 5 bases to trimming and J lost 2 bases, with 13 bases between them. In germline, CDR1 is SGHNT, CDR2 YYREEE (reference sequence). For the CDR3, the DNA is TGTGCCAGCAGAAGGGACACCTCACAAGAGACCCAGTACTTC. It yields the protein CASRRDTSQETQYF.

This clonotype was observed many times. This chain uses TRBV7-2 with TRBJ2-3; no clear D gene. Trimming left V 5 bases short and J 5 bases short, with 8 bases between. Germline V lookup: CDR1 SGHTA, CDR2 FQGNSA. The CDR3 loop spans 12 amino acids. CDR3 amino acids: CASSTRRDTQYF. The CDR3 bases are TGTGCCAGCAGCACGCGCCGAGATACGCAGTATTTT.

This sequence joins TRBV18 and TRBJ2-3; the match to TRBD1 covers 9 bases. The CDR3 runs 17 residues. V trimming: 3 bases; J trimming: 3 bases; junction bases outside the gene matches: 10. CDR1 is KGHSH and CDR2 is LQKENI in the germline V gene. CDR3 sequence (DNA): TGTGCCAGCTCACCCCTCCGGGACAGGGTCGGGACAGATACGCAGTATTTT. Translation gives CASSPLRDRVGTDTQYF.